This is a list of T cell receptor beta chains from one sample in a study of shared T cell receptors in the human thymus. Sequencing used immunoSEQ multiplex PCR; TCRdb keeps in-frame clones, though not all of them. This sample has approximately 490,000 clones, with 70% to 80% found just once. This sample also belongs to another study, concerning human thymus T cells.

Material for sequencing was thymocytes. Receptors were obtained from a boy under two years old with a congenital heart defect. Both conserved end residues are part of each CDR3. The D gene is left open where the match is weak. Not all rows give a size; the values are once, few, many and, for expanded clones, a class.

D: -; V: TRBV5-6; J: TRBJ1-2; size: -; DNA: TGTGCCAGCAGCTTGGGGGGGCTGTGGTATGGCTACACCTTC; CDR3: CASSLGGLWYGYTF
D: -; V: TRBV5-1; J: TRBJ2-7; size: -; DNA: TGCGCCAGCACCGGGAGCTCCTACGAGCAGTACTTC; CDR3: CASTGSSYEQYF
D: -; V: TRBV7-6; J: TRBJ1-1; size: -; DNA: TGTGCCAGCAGCTATTGGACAGCCGTGAACACTGAAGCTTTCTTT; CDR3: CASSYWTAVNTEAFF
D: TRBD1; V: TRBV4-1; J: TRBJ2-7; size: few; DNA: TGCGCCAGCAGCCATGGACAGGGCCCCTACGAGCAGTACTTC; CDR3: CASSHGQGPYEQYF
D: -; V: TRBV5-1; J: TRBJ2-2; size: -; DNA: TGCGCCAGCAGCTTGGACAGTATGGGTGCCGGGGAGCTGTTTTTT; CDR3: CASSLDSMGAGELFF
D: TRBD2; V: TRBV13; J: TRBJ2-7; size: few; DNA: TGTGCCAGCAGCCTAACTATCAACCGGGACTACTCCTACGAGCAGTACTTC; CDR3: CASSLTINRDYSYEQYF
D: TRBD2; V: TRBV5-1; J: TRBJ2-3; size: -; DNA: TGCGCCAGCAGTCCACGGGGGGGACACCGGCGCACAGATACGCAGTATTTT; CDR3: CASSPRGGHRRTDTQYF
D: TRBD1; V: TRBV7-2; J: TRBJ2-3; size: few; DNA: TGTGCCAGCAGGGGATACAGGGGGCACACAGATACGCAGTATTTT; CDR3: CASRGYRGHTDTQYF
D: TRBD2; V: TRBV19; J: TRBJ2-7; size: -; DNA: TGTGCCAGTAGTCAGACTAGCGGGTTTTCCTACGAGCAGTACTTC; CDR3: CASSQTSGFSYEQYF
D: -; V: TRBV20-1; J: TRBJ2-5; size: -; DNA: TGCAGTGCTCCACGAGGCGAGACCCAGTACTTC; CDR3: CSAPRGETQYF
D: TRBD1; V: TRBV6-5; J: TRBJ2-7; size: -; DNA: TGTGCCAGCAGCCACGACAGGGGGCGCGTCGAGCAGTACTTC; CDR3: CASSHDRGRVEQYF
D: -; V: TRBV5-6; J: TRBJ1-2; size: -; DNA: TGTGCCAGCAGCGAACTCGGGAACAGGGCTATGGGAAACTATGGCTACACCTTC; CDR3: CASSELGNRAMGNYGYTF
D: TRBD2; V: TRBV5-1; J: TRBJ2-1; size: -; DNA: TGCGCCAGCAGCTTGCTAGCGGGAGGGAGTACGAATTCCGACAATGAGCAGTTCTTC; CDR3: CASSLLAGGSTNSDNEQFF
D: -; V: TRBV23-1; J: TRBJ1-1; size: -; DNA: TGCGCCAGCAGCGGTCCGCAGAGAGGAACTGAAGCTTTCTTT; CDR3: CASSGPQRGTEAFF
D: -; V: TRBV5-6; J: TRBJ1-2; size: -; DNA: TGTGCCAGCAGCCTTGGACAGTCTAACTATGGCTACACCTTC; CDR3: CASSLGQSNYGYTF
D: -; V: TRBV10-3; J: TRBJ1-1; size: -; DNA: TGTGCCATCAGTGGACCTCGGAGCTACGAAGCTTTCTTT; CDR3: CAISGPRSYEAFF
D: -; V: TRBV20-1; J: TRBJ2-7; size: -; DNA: TGCAGTGCTTTCAGGGATTACGAGCAGTACTTC; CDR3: CSAFRDYEQYF
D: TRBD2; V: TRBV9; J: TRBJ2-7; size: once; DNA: TGTGCCAGCAGCATAGCGGGACTAGCCGGCGAGCAGTACTTC; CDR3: CASSIAGLAGEQYF
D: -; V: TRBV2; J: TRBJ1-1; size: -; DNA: TGTGCCAGCAGTTCCTACAGTTACACTGAAGCTTTCTTT; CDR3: CASSSYSYTEAFF
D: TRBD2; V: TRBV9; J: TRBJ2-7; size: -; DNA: TGTGCCAGCAGCGTAGGTGTTAGCGGGAGTGTGTACGAGCAGTACTTC; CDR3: CASSVGVSGSVYEQYF
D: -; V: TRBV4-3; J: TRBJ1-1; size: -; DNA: TGCGCCAGCAGCCAAGAAAGGGGAGGGCCGGTAGCTTTCTTT; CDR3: CASSQERGGPVAFF
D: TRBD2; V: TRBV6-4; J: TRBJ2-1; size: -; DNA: TGTGCCAGCAGTGAAGCTAGCGGGAGCCACTACAATGAGCAGTTCTTC; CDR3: CASSEASGSHYNEQFF
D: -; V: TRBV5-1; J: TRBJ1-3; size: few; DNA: TGCGCCAGCAGCTCCGGGTCTCAGTCTGGAAACACCATATATTTT; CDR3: CASSSGSQSGNTIYF
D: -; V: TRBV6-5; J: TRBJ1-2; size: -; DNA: TGTGCCAGCAGTTCTCCCTGGGGGGGCATCTATGGCTACACCTTC; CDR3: CASSSPWGGIYGYTF
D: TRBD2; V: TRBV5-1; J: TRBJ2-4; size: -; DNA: TGCGCCAGCAGCTTCCTAGCGGGATGGTCGGAAAACATTCAGTACTTC; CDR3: CASSFLAGWSENIQYF
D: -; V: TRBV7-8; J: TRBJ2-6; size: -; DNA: TGTGCCAGCAGTGCAGGGGAAAGCGGTGGGGCCAACGTCCTGACTTTC; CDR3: CASSAGESGGANVLTF
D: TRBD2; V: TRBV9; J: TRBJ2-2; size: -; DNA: TGTGCCAGCAGCGTAGGAAGCGGGAGAGATTCCGGGGAGCTGTTTTTT; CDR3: CASSVGSGRDSGELFF
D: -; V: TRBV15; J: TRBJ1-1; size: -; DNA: TGTGCCACCAGACGGGGGGGCGGACTGAACACTGAAGCTTTCTTT; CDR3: CATRRGGGLNTEAFF
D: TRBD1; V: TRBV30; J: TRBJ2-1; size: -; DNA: TGTGCCTGGAGTGCGGGGTTGGGACAGGGCTACAATGAGCAGTTCTTC; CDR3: CAWSAGLGQGYNEQFF
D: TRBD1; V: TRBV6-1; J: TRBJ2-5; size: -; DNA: TGTGCCAGCAGTGACCGGGACAGGGACCAAGAGACCCAGTACTTC; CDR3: CASSDRDRDQETQYF
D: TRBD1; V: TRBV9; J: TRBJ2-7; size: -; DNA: TGTGCCAGCAGCGGATGGGGGGGACAGGGGAATTCCTACGAGCAGTACTTC; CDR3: CASSGWGGQGNSYEQYF
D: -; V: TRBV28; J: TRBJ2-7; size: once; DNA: TGTGCCAGCAGTTTGGTAGGTCTAGTGGACGAGCAGTACTTC; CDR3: CASSLVGLVDEQYF
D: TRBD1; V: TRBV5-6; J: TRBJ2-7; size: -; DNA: TGTGCCAGCAGCTTTGTGGACAGGGATTCCTACGAGCAGTACTTC; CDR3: CASSFVDRDSYEQYF
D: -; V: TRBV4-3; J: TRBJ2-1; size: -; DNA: TGCGCCAGCAGCCGTCAGGGGGGTGGAAGGCAGTTCTTC; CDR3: CASSRQGGGRQFF
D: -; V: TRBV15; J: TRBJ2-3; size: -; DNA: TGTGCCACCAGCAGAGATAACCCGGGGAACACAGATACGCAGTATTTT; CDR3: CATSRDNPGNTDTQYF
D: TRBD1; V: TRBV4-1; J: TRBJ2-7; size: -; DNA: TGCGCCAGCAGCCAAGAATGTCACTTTGGCAGGGGGCACGAGCAGTACTTC; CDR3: CASSQECHFGRGHEQYF
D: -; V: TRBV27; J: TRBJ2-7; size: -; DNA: TGTGCCAGCACCCCAGGAGGTCATAGCCCCTACGAGCAGTACTTC; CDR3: CASTPGGHSPYEQYF
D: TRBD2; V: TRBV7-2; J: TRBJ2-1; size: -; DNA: TGTGCCAGCATGGGACTAGCGGGACTGTTAAGCTCCTACAATGAGCAGTTCTTC; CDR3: CASMGLAGLLSSYNEQFF
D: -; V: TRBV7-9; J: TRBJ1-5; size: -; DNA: TGTGCCAGCAGCTCTACAGGGAAAAATCAGCCCCAGCATTTT; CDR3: CASSSTGKNQPQHF
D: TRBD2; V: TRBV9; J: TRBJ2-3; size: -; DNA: TGTGCCAGCAGCGTAGGAGGTAGCGGGAGGGCCCGGGGACACACAGATACGCAGTATTTT; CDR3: CASSVGGSGRARGHTDTQYF
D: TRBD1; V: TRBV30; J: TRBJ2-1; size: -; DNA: TGTGCCTCGAGACAGGGTCATGAGCAGTTCTTC; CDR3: CASRQGHEQFF